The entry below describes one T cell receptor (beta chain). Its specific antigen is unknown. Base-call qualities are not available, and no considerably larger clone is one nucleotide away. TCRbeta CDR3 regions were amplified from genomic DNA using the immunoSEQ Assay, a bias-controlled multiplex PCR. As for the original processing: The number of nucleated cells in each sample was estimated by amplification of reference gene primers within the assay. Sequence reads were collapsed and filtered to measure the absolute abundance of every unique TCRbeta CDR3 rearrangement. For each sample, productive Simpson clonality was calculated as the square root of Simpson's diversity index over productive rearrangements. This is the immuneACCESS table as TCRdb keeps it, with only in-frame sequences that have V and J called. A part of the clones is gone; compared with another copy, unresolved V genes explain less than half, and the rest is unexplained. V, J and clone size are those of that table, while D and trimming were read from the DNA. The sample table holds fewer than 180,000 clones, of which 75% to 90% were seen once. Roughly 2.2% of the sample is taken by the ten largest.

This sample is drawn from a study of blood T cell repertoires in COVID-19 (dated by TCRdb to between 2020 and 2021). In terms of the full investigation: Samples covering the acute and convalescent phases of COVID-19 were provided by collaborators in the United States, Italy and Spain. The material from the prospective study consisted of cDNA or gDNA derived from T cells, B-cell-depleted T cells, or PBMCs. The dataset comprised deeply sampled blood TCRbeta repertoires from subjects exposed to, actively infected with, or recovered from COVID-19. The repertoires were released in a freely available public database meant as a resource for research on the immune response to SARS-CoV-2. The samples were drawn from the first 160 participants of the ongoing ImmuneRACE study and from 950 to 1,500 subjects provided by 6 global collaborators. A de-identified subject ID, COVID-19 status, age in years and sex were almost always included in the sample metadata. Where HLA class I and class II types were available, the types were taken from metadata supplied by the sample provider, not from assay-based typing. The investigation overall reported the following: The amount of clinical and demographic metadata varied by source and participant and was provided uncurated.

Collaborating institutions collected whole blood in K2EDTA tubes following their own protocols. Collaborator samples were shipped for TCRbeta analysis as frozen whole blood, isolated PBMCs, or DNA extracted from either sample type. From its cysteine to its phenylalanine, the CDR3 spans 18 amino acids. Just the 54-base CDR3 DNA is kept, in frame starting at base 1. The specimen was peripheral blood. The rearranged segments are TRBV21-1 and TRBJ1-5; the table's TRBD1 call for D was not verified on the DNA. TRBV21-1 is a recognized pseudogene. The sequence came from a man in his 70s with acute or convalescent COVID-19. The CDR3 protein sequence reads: CASSKTLRDRLSNQPQHF. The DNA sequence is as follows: TGTGCCAGCAGCAAAACCCTAAGAGACAGGCTGAGCAATCAGCCCCAGCATTTT.